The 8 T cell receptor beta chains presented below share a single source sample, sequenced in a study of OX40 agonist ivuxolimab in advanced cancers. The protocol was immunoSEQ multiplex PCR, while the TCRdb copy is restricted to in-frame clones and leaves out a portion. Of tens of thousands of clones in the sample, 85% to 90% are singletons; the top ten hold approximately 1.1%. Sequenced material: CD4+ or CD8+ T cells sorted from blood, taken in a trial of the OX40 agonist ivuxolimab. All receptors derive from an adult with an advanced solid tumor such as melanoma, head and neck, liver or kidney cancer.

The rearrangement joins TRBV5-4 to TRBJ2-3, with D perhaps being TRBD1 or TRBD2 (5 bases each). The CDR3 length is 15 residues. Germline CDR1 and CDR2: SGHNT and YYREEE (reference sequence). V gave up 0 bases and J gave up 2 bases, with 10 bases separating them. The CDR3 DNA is TGTGCCAGCAGCTTGGGGGGTGGGACCACAGATACGCAGTATTTT. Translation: CASSLGGGTTDTQYF.

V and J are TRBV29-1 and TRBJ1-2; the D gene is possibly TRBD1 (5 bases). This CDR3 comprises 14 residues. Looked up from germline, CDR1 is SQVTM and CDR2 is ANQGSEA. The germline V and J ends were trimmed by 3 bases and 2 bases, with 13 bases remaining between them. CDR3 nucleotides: TGCAGCGTTGACGGGTCAGGGACGAACTATGGCTACACCTTC. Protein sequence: CSVDGSGTNYGYTF.

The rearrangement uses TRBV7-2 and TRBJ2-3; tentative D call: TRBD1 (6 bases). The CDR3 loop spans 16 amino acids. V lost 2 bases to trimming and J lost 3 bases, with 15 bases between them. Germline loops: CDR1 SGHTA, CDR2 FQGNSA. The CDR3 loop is CASSLSGAEDTDTQYF. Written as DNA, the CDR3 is TGTGCCAGCAGCTTATCAGGGGCTGAGGATACAGATACGCAGTATTTT.

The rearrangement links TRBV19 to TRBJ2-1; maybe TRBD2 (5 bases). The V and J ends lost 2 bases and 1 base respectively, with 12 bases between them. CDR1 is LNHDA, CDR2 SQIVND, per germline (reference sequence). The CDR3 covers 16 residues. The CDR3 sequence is CASSITLATSYNEQFF. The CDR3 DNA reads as TGTGCCAGTAGTATAACTCTAGCCACGTCCTACAATGAGCAGTTCTTC. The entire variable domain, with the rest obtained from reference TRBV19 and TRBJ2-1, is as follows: DGGITQSPKYLFRKEGQNVTLSCEQNLNHDAMYWYRQDPGQGLRLIYYSQIVNDFQKGDIAEGYSVSREKKESFPLTVTSAQKNPTAFYLCASSITLATSYNEQFFGPGTRLTVL.

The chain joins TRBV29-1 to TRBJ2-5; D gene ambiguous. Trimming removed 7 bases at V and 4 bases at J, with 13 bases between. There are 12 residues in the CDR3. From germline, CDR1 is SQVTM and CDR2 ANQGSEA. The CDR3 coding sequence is TGCAGCGCTAGACATGCGGTAGAGACCCAGTACTTC. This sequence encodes CSARHAVETQYF.

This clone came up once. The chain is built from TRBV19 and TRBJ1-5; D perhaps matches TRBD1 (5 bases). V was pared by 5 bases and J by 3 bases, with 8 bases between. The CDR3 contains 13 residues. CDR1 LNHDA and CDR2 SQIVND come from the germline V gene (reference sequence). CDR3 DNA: TGTGCCAGTAGTGAACAGGTCAATCAGCCCCAGCATTTT. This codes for CASSEQVNQPQHF.

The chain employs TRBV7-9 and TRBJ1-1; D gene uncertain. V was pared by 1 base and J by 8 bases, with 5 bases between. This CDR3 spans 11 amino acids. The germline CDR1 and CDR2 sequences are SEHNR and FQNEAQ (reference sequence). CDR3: CASSLDYEAFF. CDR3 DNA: TGTGCCAGCAGCTTAGATTACGAAGCTTTCTTT.

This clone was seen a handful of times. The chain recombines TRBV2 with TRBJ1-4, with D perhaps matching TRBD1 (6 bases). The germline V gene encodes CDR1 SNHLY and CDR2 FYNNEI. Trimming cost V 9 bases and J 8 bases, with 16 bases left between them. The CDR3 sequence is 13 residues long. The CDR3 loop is CASQGNSEEKLFF. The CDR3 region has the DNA TGTGCCAGTCAGGGGAATAGTGAGGAAAAACTGTTTTTT.